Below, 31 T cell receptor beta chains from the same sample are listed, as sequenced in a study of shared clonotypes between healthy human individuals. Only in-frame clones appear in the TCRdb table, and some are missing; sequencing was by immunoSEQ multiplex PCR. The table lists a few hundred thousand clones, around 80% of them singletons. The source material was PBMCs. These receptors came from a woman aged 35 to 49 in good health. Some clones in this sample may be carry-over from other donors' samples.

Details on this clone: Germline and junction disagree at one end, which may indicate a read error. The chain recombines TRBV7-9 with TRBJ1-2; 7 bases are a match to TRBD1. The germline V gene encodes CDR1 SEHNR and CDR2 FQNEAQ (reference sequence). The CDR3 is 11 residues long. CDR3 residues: CASSSGTETFF. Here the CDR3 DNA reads TGTGCCAGCAGCTCCGGGACAGAAACTTTCTTC.

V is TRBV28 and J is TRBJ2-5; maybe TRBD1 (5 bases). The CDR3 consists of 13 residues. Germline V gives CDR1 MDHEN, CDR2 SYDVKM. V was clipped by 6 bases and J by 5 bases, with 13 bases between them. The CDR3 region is CASRGQGVETQYF. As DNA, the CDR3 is TGTGCCAGCAGAGGACAAGGTGTGGAGACCCAGTACTTC.

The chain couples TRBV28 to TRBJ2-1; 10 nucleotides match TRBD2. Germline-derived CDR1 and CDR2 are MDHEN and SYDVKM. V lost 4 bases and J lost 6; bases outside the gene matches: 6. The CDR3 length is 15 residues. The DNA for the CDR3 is TGTGCCAGCAGTTATAGCGGGGGGCGAAGCAATGAGCAGTTCTTC. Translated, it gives CASSYSGGRSNEQFF.

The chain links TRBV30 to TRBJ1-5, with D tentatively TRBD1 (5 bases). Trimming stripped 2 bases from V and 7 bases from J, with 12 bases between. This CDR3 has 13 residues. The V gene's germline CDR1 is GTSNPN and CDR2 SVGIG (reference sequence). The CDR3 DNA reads TGTGCCTGGAGTCCCCAGGGTTCCCAGCCCCAGCATTTT. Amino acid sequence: CAWSPQGSQPQHF.

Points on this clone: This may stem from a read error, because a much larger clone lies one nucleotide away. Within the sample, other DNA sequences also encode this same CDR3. The CDR3 DNA reads TGTGCCAGCAGTACACCATACGGGCAGGGAGACACGGATACGCAGTATTTT. It codes for CASSTPYGQGDTDTQYF. The V and J genes are TRBV28 and TRBJ2-3; either TRBD1 or TRBD2 may fit D (5 bases each). There are 17 residues in the CDR3. The germline gives CDR1 MDHEN, CDR2 SYDVKM. Trimming shortened V by 5 bases and J by 6 bases, and 24 bases separated the two germline ends. The whole variable domain, filled in from reference TRBV28 and TRBJ2-3, reads DVKVTQSSRYLVKRTGEKVFLECVQDMDHENMFWYRQDPGLGLRLIYFSYDVKMKEKGDIPEGYSVSREKKERFSLILESASTNQTSMYLCASSTPYGQGDTDTQYFGPGTRLTVL.

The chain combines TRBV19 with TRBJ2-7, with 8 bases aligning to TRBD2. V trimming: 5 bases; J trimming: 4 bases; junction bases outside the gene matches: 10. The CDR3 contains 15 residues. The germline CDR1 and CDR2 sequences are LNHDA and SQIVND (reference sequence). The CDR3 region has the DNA TGTGCCAGTAGTCGGCGAACTAGCGGAGGATACGAGCAGTACTTC. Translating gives CASSRRTSGGYEQYF.

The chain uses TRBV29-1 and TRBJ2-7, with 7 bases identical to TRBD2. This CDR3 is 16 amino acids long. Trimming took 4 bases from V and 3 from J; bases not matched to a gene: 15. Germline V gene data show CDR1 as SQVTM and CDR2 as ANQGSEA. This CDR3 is CSVAGGNGTRNYEQYF. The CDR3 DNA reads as TGCAGCGTTGCGGGGGGTAACGGGACTCGTAACTACGAGCAGTACTTC.

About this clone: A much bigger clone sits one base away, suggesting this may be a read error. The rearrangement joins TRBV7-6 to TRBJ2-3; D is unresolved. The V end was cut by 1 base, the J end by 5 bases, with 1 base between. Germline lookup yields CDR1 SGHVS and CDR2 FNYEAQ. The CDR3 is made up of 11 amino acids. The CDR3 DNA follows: TGTGCCAGCAGCTTAGTAGATACGCAGTATTTT. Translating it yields CASSLVDTQYF.

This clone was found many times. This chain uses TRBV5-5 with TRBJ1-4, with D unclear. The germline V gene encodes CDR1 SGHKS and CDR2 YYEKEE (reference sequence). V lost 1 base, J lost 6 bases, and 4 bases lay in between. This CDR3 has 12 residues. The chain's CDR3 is CASSLQDEKLFF. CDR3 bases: TGTGCCAGCAGCTTGCAGGATGAAAAACTGTTTTTT.

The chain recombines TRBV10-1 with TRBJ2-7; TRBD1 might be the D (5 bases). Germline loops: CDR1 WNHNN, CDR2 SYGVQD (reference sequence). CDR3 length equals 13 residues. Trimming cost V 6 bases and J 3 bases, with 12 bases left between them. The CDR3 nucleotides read TGCGCCAGCAGAATTAGGACAAACTACGAGCAGTACTTC. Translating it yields CASRIRTNYEQYF.

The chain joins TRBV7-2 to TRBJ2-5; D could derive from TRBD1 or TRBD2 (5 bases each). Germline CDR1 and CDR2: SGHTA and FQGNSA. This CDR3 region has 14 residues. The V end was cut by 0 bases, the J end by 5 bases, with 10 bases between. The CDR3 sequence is CASSLAAGDETQYF. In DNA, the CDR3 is TGTGCCAGCAGCTTAGCAGCCGGGGACGAGACCCAGTACTTC.

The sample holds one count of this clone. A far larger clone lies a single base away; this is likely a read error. The CDR3: CASSLGTSHDGNTF. The CDR3 DNA follows: TGCGCCAGCAGCTTGGGGACCTCACATGATGGCAACACCTTC. The rearrangement joins TRBV5-1 to TRBJ1-2; unclear D gene. This CDR3 contains 14 residues. The germline V gene has CDR1 SGHRS and CDR2 YFSETQ.

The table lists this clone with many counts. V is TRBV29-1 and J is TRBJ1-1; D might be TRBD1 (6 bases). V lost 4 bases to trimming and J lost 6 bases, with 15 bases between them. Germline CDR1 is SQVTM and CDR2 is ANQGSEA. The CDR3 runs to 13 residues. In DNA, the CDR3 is TGCAGCGTTGTTAGGACAGAGGGCTCTGAAGCTTTCTTT. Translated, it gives CSVVRTEGSEAFF.

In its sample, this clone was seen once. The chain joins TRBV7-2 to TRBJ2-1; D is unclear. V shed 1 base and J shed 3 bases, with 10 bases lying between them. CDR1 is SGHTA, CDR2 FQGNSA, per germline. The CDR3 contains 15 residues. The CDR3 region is CASSLDASDYNEQFF. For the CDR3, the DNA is TGTGCCAGCAGCTTAGACGCAAGCGACTACAATGAGCAGTTCTTC. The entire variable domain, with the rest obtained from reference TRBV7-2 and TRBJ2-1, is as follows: GAGVSQSPSNKVTEKGKDVELRCDPISGHTALYWYRQSLGQGLEFLIYFQGNSAPDKSGLPSDRFSAERTGGSVSTLTIQRTQQEDSAVYLCASSLDASDYNEQFFGPGTRLTVL.

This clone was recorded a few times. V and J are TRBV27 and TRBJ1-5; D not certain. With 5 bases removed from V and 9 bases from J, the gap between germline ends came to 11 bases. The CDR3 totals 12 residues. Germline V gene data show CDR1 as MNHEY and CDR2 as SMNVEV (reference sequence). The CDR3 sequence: CASSPSGGPQHF. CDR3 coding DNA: TGTGCCAGCAGTCCCTCGGGAGGGCCCCAGCATTTT.

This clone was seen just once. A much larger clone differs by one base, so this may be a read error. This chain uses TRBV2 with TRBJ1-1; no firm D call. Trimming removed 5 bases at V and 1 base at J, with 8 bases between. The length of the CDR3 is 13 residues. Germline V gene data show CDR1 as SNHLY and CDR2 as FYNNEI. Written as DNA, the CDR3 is TGTGCCAGCAGTCCGGGTGAGAACACTGAAGCTTTCTTT. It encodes CASSPGENTEAFF. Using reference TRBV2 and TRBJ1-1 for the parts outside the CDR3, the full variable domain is EPEVTQTPSHQVTQMGQEVILRCVPISNHLYFYWYRQILGQKVEFLVSFYNNEISEKSEIFDDQFSVERPDGSNFTLKIRSTKLEDSAMYFCASSPGENTEAFFGQGTRLTVV.

CDR3 in amino acids: CASSKAGEAYNEQFF. The DNA of the CDR3 is TGCGCCAGCAGTAAAGCGGGAGAAGCCTACAATGAGCAGTTCTTC. This chain joins TRBV10-2 and TRBJ2-1; TRBD2 agrees at 8 bases. CDR1 and CDR2 (germline): WSHSY, SAAADI. Unmatched junction bases numbered 5, after V lost 5 bases and J lost 2 bases. The CDR3 is 15 amino acids.

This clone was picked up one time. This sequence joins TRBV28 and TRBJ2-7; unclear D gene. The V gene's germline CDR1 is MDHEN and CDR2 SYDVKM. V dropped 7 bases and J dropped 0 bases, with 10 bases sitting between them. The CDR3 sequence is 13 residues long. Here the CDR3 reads CASKLTRSYEQYF. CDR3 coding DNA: TGTGCCAGCAAGCTGACCCGCTCCTACGAGCAGTACTTC.

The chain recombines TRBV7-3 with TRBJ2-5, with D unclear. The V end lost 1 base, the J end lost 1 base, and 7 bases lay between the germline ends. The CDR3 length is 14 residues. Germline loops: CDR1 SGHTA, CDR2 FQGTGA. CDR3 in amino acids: CASSLNTAQETQYF. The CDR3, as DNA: TGTGCCAGCAGCTTAAACACGGCCCAAGAGACCCAGTACTTC.

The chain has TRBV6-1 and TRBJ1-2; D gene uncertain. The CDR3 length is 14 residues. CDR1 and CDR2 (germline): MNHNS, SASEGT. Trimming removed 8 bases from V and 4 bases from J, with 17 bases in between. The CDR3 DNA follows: TGTGCCAGCCGTCCGGAGACCAGAACCTATGGCTACACCTTC. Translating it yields CASRPETRTYGYTF.

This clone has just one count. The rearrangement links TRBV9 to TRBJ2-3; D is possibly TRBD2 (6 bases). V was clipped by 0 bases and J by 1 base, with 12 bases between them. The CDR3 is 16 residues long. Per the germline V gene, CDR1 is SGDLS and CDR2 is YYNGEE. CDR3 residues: CASSVVFPSGTDTQYF. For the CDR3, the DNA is TGTGCCAGCAGCGTAGTCTTCCCTAGCGGCACAGATACGCAGTATTTT.

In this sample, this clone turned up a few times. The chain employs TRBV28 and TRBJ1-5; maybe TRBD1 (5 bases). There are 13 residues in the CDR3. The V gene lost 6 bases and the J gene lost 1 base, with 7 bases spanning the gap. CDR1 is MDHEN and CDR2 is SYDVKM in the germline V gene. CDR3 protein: CASRWDSNQPQHF. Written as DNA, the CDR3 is TGTGCCAGCAGATGGGACAGCAATCAGCCCCAGCATTTT.

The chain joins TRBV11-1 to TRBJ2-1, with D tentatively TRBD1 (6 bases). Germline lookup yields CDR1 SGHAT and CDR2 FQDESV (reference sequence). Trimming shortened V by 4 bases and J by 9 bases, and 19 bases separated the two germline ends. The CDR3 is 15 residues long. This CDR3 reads CASSSPLGTLGEQFF. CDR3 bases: TGTGCCAGCAGCTCGCCTCTCGGGACACTCGGTGAGCAGTTCTTC. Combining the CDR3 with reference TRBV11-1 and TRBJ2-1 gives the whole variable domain EAEVAQSPRYKITEKSQAVAFWCDPISGHATLYWYRQILGQGPELLVQFQDESVVDDSQLPKDRFSAERLKGVDSTLKIQPAELGDSAMYLCASSSPLGTLGEQFFGPGTRLTVL.

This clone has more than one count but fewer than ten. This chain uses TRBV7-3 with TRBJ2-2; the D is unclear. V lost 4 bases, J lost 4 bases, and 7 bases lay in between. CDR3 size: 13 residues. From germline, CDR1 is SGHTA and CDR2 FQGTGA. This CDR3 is CASSSSSTGELFF. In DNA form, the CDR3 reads TGTGCCAGCAGCTCAAGCAGCACCGGGGAGCTGTTTTTT.

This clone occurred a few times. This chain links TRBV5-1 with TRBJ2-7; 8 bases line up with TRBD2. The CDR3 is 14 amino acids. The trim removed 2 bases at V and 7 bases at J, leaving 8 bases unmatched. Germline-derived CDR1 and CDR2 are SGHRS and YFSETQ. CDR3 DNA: TGCGCCAGCAGCTTATCGGAGGTAGCGGGGGAGCAGTACTTC. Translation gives CASSLSEVAGEQYF.

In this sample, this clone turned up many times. CDR3 amino acids: CASSLEGQHTQYF. The CDR3 nucleotides are TGCGCCAGCAGCTTGGAGGGACAACATACGCAGTATTTT. This chain uses TRBV5-1 with TRBJ2-3; D might be TRBD1 (6 bases). The CDR3 spans 13 residues. Trimming took 0 bases from V and 7 from J, leaving 9 bases between them. The germline V gene has CDR1 SGHRS and CDR2 YFSETQ.

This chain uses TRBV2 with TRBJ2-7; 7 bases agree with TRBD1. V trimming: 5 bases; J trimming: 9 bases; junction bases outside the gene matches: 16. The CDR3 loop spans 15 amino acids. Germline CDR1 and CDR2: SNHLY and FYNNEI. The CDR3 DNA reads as TGTGCCAGCAGTCCACCCGGGACAGCAAGCGCGGGGCAGTACTTC. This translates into CASSPPGTASAGQYF.

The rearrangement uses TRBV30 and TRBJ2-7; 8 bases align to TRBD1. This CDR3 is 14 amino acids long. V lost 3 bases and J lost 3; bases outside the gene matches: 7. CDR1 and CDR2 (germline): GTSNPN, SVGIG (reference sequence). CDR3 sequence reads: CAWRGGQGLYEQYF. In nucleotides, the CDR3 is TGTGCCTGGAGGGGCGGACAGGGACTCTACGAGCAGTACTTC.

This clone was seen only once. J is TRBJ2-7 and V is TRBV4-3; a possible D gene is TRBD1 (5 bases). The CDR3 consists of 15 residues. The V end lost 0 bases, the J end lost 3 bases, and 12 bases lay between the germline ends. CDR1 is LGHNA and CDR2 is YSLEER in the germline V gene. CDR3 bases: TGCGCCAGCAGCCAAGATTTAGGGGAAATCTACGAGCAGTACTTC. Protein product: CASSQDLGEIYEQYF.

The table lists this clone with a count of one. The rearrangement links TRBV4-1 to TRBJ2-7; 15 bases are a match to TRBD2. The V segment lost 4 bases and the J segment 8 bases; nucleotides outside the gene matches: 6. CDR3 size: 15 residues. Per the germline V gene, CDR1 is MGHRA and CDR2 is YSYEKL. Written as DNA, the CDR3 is TGCGCCAGCAGCCGAGGACTAGCGGGAGGGAGTAAGCAGTACTTC. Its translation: CASSRGLAGGSKQYF.

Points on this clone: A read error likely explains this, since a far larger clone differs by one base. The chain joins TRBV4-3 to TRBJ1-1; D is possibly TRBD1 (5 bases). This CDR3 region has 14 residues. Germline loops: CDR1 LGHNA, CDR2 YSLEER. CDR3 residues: CASSLTGGNTETFF. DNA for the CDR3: TGCGCCAGCAGCCTCACAGGTGGGAACACTGAAACTTTCTTT.